This is a list of T cell receptor beta chains from one sample in a study of T cell responses to AZD1222 COVID-19 vaccine. The protocol was immunoSEQ multiplex PCR, while the TCRdb copy is restricted to in-frame clones and leaves out a portion. The sample has more than 120,000 clones; about 93% are singletons. The sample consisted of peripheral blood, taken on day 0 of AZD1222 vaccination. These receptors were taken from an adult in good health. CDR3s include the opening cysteine and the closing phenylalanine or tryptophan. A D gene is named only where the DNA matches it firmly. The size of a clone is reported for some rows only, either as once, few or many, or as a class for expanded clones.

>.|TRBJ1-1|14|TRBD1|TRBV7-8
CASSLGDSYHEAFF
TGTGCCAGCAGCTTAGGGGACAGCTACCATGAAGCTTTCTTT
>few|TRBJ1-4|14|TRBD1|TRBV19
CASSSRQGREKLFF
TGTGCCAGTAGTAGCCGACAGGGTCGGGAAAAACTGTTTTTT
>.|TRBJ2-7|15|TRBD2|TRBV7-2
CASRLAGGPSYEQYF
TGTGCCAGCAGACTTGCGGGGGGGCCCTCCTACGAGCAGTACTTC
>.|TRBJ2-7|11|.|TRBV28
CASSSTHHRYF
TGTGCCAGCAGTTCGACACACCACAGGTACTTC
>.|TRBJ2-3|15|.|TRBV4-3
CASSQDSGGGDTQYF
TGCGCCAGCAGCCAAGATTCCGGGGGCGGGGATACGCAGTATTTT
>.|TRBJ1-3|13|.|TRBV30
CAWSNGQGNTIYF
TGTGCCTGGAGTAACGGACAAGGAAACACCATATATTTT
>.|TRBJ2-1|16|TRBD2|TRBV9
CASSVGLAGAYNEQFF
TGTGCCAGCAGCGTAGGTCTAGCGGGGGCCTACAATGAGCAGTTCTTC
>.|TRBJ2-7|13|TRBD1|TRBV7-2
CASSPDRGREQYF
TGTGCCAGCAGCCCCGACAGGGGGCGCGAGCAGTACTTC
>.|TRBJ2-1|15|TRBD1|TRBV7-9
CASSPPGQGASEQFF
TGTGCCAGCAGCCCACCGGGACAGGGGGCTAGTGAGCAGTTCTTC
>.|TRBJ1-2|16|TRBD1|TRBV4-3
CASSQDHPGQDYGYTF
TGCGCCAGCAGCCAAGATCACCCGGGACAGGACTATGGCTACACCTTC
>.|TRBJ2-7|13|.|TRBV7-2
CASSTGTTYEQYF
TGTGCCAGCAGCACTGGGACAACTTACGAGCAGTACTTC
>.|TRBJ1-6|17|.|TRBV7-9
CASSSARGSFYNSPLHF
TGTGCCAGCAGCTCAGCGCGAGGATCCTTCTATAATTCACCCCTCCACTTT
>.|TRBJ1-6|16|TRBD1|TRBV19
CASSTNRGTRHSPLHF
TGTGCCAGTAGTACCAACAGGGGAACCCGCCATTCACCCCTCCACTTT
>.|TRBJ1-5|13|.|TRBV19
CASVGVSNQPQHF
TGTGCCAGTGTTGGAGTTAGCAATCAGCCCCAGCATTTT
>.|TRBJ2-7|14|TRBD2|TRBV10-3
CAIRARGDSYEQYF
TGTGCCATCAGGGCTCGGGGGGATAGCTACGAGCAGTACTTC
>.|TRBJ1-2|13|.|TRBV12-3/TRBV12-4
CASSLTTGGGYTF
TGTGCCAGCAGTTTAACGACAGGAGGCGGCTACACCTTC
>.|TRBJ2-7|15|TRBD2|TRBV7-2
CASSTTGTSTYEQYF
TGTGCCAGCAGCACTACCGGGACTAGCACGTACGAGCAGTACTTC
>.|TRBJ2-7|13|.|TRBV7-2
CASSLVGLYEQYF
TGTGCCAGCAGCTTAGTAGGCCTTTACGAGCAGTACTTC
>.|TRBJ1-4|15|.|TRBV7-9
CASSISGTSGEKLFF
TGTGCCAGCAGCATTTCCGGGACATCGGGTGAAAAACTGTTTTTT
>.|TRBJ2-3|17|TRBD1|TRBV18
CASSITGGQTRTDTQYF
TGTGCCAGCTCCATTACAGGGGGACAGACTCGCACAGATACGCAGTATTTT
>.|TRBJ2-1|15|TRBD1|TRBV5-1
CASSAGTGVINEQFF
TGCGCCAGCAGCGCCGGGACAGGGGTGATCAATGAGCAGTTCTTC
>.|TRBJ1-2|15|TRBD1|TRBV30
CAWIPTGPGGYGYTF
TGTGCCTGGATCCCGACAGGGCCGGGGGGATATGGCTACACCTTC
>.|TRBJ1-2|11|TRBD1|TRBV7-9
CAIRGRDGYTF
TGTGCCATCAGGGGGCGGGATGGCTACACCTTC
>.|TRBJ2-6|14|.|TRBV3-1/TRBV3-2
CASSHSTGANVLTF
TGTGCCAGCAGCCACAGCACTGGGGCCAACGTCCTGACTTTC
>few|TRBJ2-1|12|.|TRBV7-9
CASSPAVLEKFF
TGTGCCAGCTCACCGGCGGTATTGGAGAAGTTCTTC
>.|TRBJ2-1|15|TRBD2|TRBV4-3
CASSQSGRAGDEQFF
TGCGCCAGCAGCCAAAGCGGGAGGGCGGGGGATGAGCAGTTCTTC
>.|TRBJ2-7|14|TRBD2|TRBV4-2
CASSQSTSGYEQYF
TGTGCCAGCAGCCAGTCGACTAGCGGCTACGAGCAGTACTTC
>.|TRBJ2-5|12|.|TRBV15
CATSRGYGTQYF
TGTGCCACCAGCAGAGGATACGGGACCCAGTACTTC
>.|TRBJ2-7|14|.|TRBV4-1
CASSQDTGSYEQYF
TGCGCCAGCAGCCAAGATACGGGGTCCTACGAGCAGTACTTC
>.|TRBJ1-6|15|.|TRBV19
CASTRSAGASSPLHF
TGTGCCAGTACCCGGTCGGCAGGAGCCAGTTCACCCCTCCACTTT
>.|TRBJ1-6|15|.|TRBV7-2
CASSPSGRYNSPLHF
TGTGCCAGCAGCCCCTCAGGGCGCTATAATTCACCCCTCCACTTT
>.|TRBJ2-7|17|.|TRBV1
CTSSLVTKGQTTYEQYF
TGCACCAGCAGCCTAGTCACTAAGGGACAGACCACCTACGAGCAGTACTTC
>.|TRBJ2-7|12|.|TRBV11-1
CASSFNLGEQYF
TGTGCCAGCAGCTTTAATTTGGGAGAGCAGTACTTC
>.|TRBJ1-6|15|TRBD1|TRBV6-2/TRBV6-3
CASSFQGAVGSPLHF
TGTGCCAGCAGCTTCCAGGGGGCAGTTGGTTCACCCCTCCACTTT
>.|TRBJ2-7|14|.|TRBV6-5
CASTPVGGDNEQYF
TGTGCCAGCACCCCAGTAGGGGGGGACAACGAGCAGTACTTC
>.|TRBJ1-2|15|.|TRBV6-5
CASRPGVNADYGYTF
TGTGCCAGCAGGCCAGGGGTCAATGCTGATTATGGCTACACCTTC
>.|TRBJ1-5|14|.|TRBV6-5
CASSSKGGHQPQHF
TGTGCCAGCAGTAGTAAGGGGGGCCATCAGCCCCAGCATTTT
>.|TRBJ1-5|16|.|TRBV6-1
CASSEAWGGGNQPQHF
TGTGCCAGCAGTGAAGCTTGGGGTGGTGGCAATCAGCCCCAGCATTTT
>.|TRBJ1-2|13|TRBD1|TRBV10-1
CASSATGGYGYTF
TGCGCCAGCAGTGCAACAGGGGGCTATGGCTACACCTTC
>once|TRBJ1-2|16|TRBD1|TRBV7-9
CASSNGQGPRLYGYTF
TGTGCCAGCAGCAACGGACAGGGCCCCCGACTTTATGGCTACACCTTC
>once|TRBJ2-1|14|.|TRBV14
CASSQSTRVNEQFF
TGTGCCAGCAGCCAGTCAACCAGGGTCAATGAGCAGTTCTTC
>.|TRBJ1-2|16|TRBD1|TRBV10-2
CASSPLEQGANYGYTF
TGCGCCAGCAGTCCCCTAGAACAGGGGGCAAACTATGGCTACACCTTC
>.|TRBJ2-1|17|TRBD2|TRBV29-1
CSVDGGRDSYSYNEQFF
TGCAGCGTTGATGGTGGGAGGGACTCCTACTCCTACAATGAGCAGTTCTTC
>.|TRBJ1-1|14|.|TRBV29-1
CSVSQGMPAFEAFF
TGCAGCGTGTCCCAAGGTATGCCCGCTTTTGAAGCTTTCTTT
>.|TRBJ1-2|14|.|TRBV5-5
CASSLGPINYGYTF
TGTGCCAGCAGCTTGGGACCGATTAACTATGGCTACACCTTC
>once|TRBJ1-5|14|TRBD1|TRBV19
CASSSRQGNQPQHF
TGTGCCAGTAGTAGTAGACAGGGGAATCAGCCCCAGCATTTT
>.|TRBJ2-3|14|.|TRBV5-5
CASSSGLYTDTQYF
TGTGCCAGCAGCTCCGGACTGTACACAGATACGCAGTATTTT
>.|TRBJ2-7|13|TRBD2|TRBV11-2
CASSLGTNYEQYF
TGTGCCAGCAGCTTGGGGACTAACTACGAGCAGTACTTC
>.|TRBJ2-5|13|.|TRBV11-2
CASSLMQGWTQYF
TGTGCCAGCAGCTTAATGCAGGGGTGGACCCAGTACTTC
>.|TRBJ1-2|17|TRBD1|TRBV9
CASSVAPSDRDYYGYTF
TGTGCCAGCAGCGTAGCCCCGTCGGACAGGGACTACTATGGCTACACCTTC